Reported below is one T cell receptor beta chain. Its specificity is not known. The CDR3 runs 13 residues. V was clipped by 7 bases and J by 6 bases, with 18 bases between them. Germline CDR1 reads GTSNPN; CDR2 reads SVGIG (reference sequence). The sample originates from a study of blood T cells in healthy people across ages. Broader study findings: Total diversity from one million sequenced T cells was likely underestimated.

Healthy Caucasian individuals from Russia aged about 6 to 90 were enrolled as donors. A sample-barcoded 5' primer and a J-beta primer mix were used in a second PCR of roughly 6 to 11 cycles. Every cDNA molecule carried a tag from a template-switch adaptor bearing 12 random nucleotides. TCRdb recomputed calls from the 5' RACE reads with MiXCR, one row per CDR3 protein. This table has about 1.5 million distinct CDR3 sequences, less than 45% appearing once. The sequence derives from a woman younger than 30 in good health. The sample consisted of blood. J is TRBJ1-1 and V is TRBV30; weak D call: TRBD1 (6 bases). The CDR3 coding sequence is TGTGCCTCCACGGGGGGCTTCCACGCTGAAGCTTTCTTT. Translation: CASTGGFHAEAFF.